A selection of T cell receptor beta chains follows, all from one sample in a study of blood T cell repertoires in COVID-19. Only in-frame clones appear in the TCRdb table, and some are missing; sequencing was by immunoSEQ multiplex PCR. The profile covers some 200,000 clones, with around 80% appearing a single time and under 15% taken by the ten largest. The sequenced sample was peripheral blood. These receptors were taken from a man younger than 45 with active or convalescent COVID-19. The CDR3 runs from the conserved cysteine through the conserved F or W. The order of the fields is CDR3 length, J gene, D gene, V gene, clone size, CDR3 DNA, CDR3 protein. D genes are given only for firm matches. Clone size is given for some rows only: seen once, a few or many times, or a class if the clone is expanded.

16 TRBJ2-1 NA TRBV21-1 NA TGTGCCAGCAGCAATCCTAGGGGACTTGCTTACAATGAGCAGTTCTTC CASSNPRGLAYNEQFF
16 TRBJ1-4 TRBD1 TRBV4-3 once TGCGCCAGCAGCCAAGACAGGGGGCAAGGGAATGAAAAACTGTTTTTT CASSQDRGQGNEKLFF
15 TRBJ2-7 NA TRBV15 NA TGTGCCACCAGCAAGATCCTCGCCCAATTAGACGAGCAGTACTTC CATSKILAQLDEQYF
13 TRBJ1-5 NA TRBV6-5 once TGTGCCAGTAGTCAGGGGAGGGAGCAGCCCCAGCATTTT CASSQGREQPQHF
15 TRBJ1-1 NA TRBV15 NA TGTGCCACCAGCAGACGCGGCGGGGGGAATACTGAAGCTTTCTTT CATSRRGGGNTEAFF
16 TRBJ2-1 TRBD2 TRBV6-2/TRBV6-3 NA TGTGCCAGCAGTTACTCGATCCAGCGGGAGAACAATGAGCAGTTCTTC CASSYSIQRENNEQFF
15 TRBJ2-1 TRBD2 TRBV7-6 NA TGTGCCAGCAGCTTAGCGACTAGCGGGGGGCCTGAGCAGTTCTTC CASSLATSGGPEQFF
18 TRBJ1-1 TRBD1 TRBV4-2 NA TGTGCCAGCACACCATTAGGGTTTGGGGACAGCCCGAACACTGAAGCTTTCTTT CASTPLGFGDSPNTEAFF
15 TRBJ1-3 TRBD1 TRBV30 NA TGTGCCTGCCCAGGACAGGGGAACTCTGGAAACACCATATATTTT CACPGQGNSGNTIYF
16 TRBJ1-4 NA TRBV3-1/TRBV3-2 NA TGTGCCAGCAGCCAATCCCTGATAGGGGCCAATGAAAAACTGTTTTTT CASSQSLIGANEKLFF
13 TRBJ1-2 NA TRBV6-5 once TGTGCCAGCAGTTTTACCCCCCCGACTCCTCGCACCTTC CASSFTPPTPRTF